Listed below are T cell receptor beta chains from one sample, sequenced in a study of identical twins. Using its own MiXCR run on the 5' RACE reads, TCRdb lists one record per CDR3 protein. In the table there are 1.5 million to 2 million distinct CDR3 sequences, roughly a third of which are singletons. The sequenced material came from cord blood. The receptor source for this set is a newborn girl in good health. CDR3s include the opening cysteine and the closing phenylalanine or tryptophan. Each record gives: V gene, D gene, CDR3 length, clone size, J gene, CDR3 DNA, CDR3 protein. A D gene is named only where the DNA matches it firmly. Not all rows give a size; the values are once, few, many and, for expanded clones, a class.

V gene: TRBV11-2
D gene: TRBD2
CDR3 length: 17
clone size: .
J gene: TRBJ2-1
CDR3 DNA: TGTGCCAGCAGCTTAGTAGGGGGAGTGGGCGGGAGGTACGAGCAGTTCTTC
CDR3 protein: CASSLVGGVGGRYEQFF

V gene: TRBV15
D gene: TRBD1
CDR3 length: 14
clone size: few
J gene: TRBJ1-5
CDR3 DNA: TGTGCCACCAGCGGGGACAGGTTCAATCAGCCCCAGCATTTT
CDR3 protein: CATSGDRFNQPQHF

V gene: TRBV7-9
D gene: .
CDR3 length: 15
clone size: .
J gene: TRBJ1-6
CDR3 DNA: TGTGCCAGCAGCTTAGTAACAGGAACGAATTCACCCCCCCACTTT
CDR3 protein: CASSLVTGTNSPPHF

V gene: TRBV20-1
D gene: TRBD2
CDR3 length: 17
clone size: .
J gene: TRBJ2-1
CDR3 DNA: TGCAGTGCGCACAAGACTAGCGGTTACCCGGGGCGAGAGACCCAGTTCTTC
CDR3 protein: CSAHKTSGYPGRETQFF

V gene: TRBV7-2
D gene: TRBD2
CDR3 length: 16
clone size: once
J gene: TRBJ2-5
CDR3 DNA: TGTACCAGCAGCTTACAGGCGGGGAGGGGCCAAGAGACCCAGTACTTC
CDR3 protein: CTSSLQAGRGQETQYF

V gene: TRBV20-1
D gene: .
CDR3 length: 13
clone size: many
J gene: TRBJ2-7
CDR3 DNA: TGCAGTGCCTGTGACAGCCCCCCCTACGAGCAGTACTTC
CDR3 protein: CSACDSPPYEQYF

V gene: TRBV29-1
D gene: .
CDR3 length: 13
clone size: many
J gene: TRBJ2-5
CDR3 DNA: TGCAGCGTTGTCTATCGGGGTCGGGAGACCCAGTACTTC
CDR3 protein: CSVVYRGRETQYF

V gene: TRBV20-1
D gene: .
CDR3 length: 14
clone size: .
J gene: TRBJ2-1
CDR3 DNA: TGCAGTGCTGATAACCGAAGAACAATGAGCGGTTCGTTCTTC
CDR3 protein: CSADNRRTMSGSFF

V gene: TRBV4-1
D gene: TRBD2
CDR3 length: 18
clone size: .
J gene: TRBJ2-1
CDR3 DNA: TGCGCCAGCAGACCGGGACTTCGGACTAGCGGGCATGCAGTGGCGCAGTTCTTC
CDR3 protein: CASRPGLRTSGHAVAQFF

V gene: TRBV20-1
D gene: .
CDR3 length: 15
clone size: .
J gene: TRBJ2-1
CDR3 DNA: TGCAGTGCTAGAGGGGCTCCTTTGAGCTACAATGAGCAGTTCTTC
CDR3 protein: CSARGAPLSYNEQFF